Detailed here is one TCR beta chain. Its antigen is currently unknown. The trim removed 4 bases at V and 7 bases at J, leaving 15 bases unmatched. The CDR3 spans 16 residues. Germline values: CDR1 LGHNA, CDR2 YSLEER. PCR amplification relied on 60 Vbeta primers (plus 13 Jbeta primers). TCRdb's copy holds only in-frame clones and misses some; the assay was immunoSEQ multiplex PCR. The sample carries under 200,000 clones, roughly 79% recorded once. This sample was included in a study of cytomegalovirus exposure and HLA in healthy donors. Findings and limits, study-wide: Earlier analysis found most TCR beta V segments productive about 87% or about 30% of the time.

The donors (healthy individuals) were bone marrow donors. This clonotype was sampled from a woman in her thirties in good health and CMV-seropositive. The material sequenced was PBMCs. The chain links TRBV4-3 to TRBJ1-2, with 7 positions matching TRBD1. CDR3 sequence reads: CASSRVPTGDSGGYTF. The CDR3 coding sequence is TGCGCCAGCAGCCGAGTCCCCACAGGGGATTCAGGTGGCTACACCTTC.